A single sample is the source of the 22 T cell receptor beta chains below, sequenced in a study of cytomegalovirus exposure and HLA in healthy donors. In the PCR, 60 Vbeta and 13 Jbeta primers were used. Repertoires were generated with immunoSEQ multiplex PCR, while TCRdb's copy carries only in-frame clones and drops some. Of fewer than 95,000 clones detected, less than 80% appear once; the ten largest clones hold under 25%. The sequencing input was PBMCs. These receptors all come from a woman aged 45-65 years in good health and CMV-seropositive.

The chain uses TRBV4-3 and TRBJ2-1, with 14 bases fitting TRBD2. The V gene end was trimmed by 4 bases and the J gene end by 6 bases; junction bases not matched to a gene: 2. This CDR3 region has 15 residues. CDR1 and CDR2 from the germline V gene are LGHNA and YSLEER. CDR3 coding DNA: TGCGCCAGCAGCCGGGGACTAGCGGGGGTCAATGAGCAGTTCTTC. Protein product: CASSRGLAGVNEQFF.

V gene TRBV29-1 combines with J gene TRBJ1-1; D remains ambiguous. Germline values: CDR1 SQVTM, CDR2 ANQGSEA. V lost 5 bases to trimming and J lost 7 bases, with 8 bases between them. This CDR3 is built from 10 residues. This CDR3 is CSVKYSEAFF. In DNA, the CDR3 is TGCAGCGTTAAATACAGTGAAGCTTTCTTT. Full variable domain (missing parts from reference TRBV29-1 and TRBJ1-1): SAVISQKPSRDICQRGTSLTIQCQVDSQVTMMFWYRQQPGQSLTLIATANQGSEATYESGFVIDKFPISRPNLTFSTLTVSNMSPEDSSIYLCSVKYSEAFFGQGTRLTVV.

The chain joins TRBV7-6 to TRBJ2-3, with D perhaps TRBD2 (5 bases). The CDR3 runs to 16 residues. V was clipped by 5 bases and J by 5 bases, with 20 bases between them. The germline V gene has CDR1 SGHVS and CDR2 FNYEAQ. The CDR3 region is CASSPHPGNGIDTQYF. CDR3 coding DNA: TGTGCCAGCAGCCCGCACCCGGGGAATGGTATAGATACGCAGTATTTT.

The chain uses TRBV6-5 and TRBJ1-5; D call uncertain. V was shortened by 6 bases and J by 1 base, with 13 bases between the two germline ends. The CDR3 loop spans 15 amino acids. CDR1 is MNHEY, CDR2 SVGAGI, per germline. CDR3 residues: CASSPGVGSNQPQHF. CDR3 sequence (DNA): TGTGCCAGCAGCCCCGGGGTGGGGAGCAATCAGCCCCAGCATTTT.

This clone was detected once. The V gene is TRBV4-2, the J gene TRBJ2-7; 7 bases agree with TRBD2. J lost 7 bases, V lost 6 bases, and 9 bases had no gene match. This CDR3 has 13 residues. Germline V lookup: CDR1 LGHNA, CDR2 YNFKEQ. The CDR3 DNA sequence: TGTGCCAGCAGTCTGGGGGAGGGGCAGGAGCAGTACTTC. The encoded protein is CASSLGEGQEQYF.

The chain links TRBV4-2 to TRBJ2-7, with 9 bases aligning to TRBD1. Germline V lookup: CDR1 LGHNA, CDR2 YNFKEQ. V trimming: 0 bases; J trimming: 3 bases; junction bases outside the gene matches: 6. The CDR3 contains 16 residues. In DNA form, the CDR3 reads TGTGCCAGCAGCCAAGATTTACAGGGGGCTTACTACGAGCAGTACTTC. Translated, it gives CASSQDLQGAYYEQYF.

The V call is TRBV7-2, the J call TRBJ2-7, with 8 bases that match TRBD2. CDR1 is SGHTA and CDR2 is FQGNSA in the germline V gene. This CDR3 comprises 14 residues. J lost 3 bases, V lost 3 bases, and 4 bases had no gene match. The CDR3 is CASSFSGGGYEQYF. CDR3 nucleotide sequence: TGTGCCAGCAGCTTTTCGGGGGGGGGCTACGAGCAGTACTTC.

The J gene is TRBJ2-1, the V gene TRBV5-1, with 9 bases identical to TRBD2. CDR1 is SGHRS and CDR2 is YFSETQ in the germline V gene. The V segment lost 4 bases and the J segment 4 bases; nucleotides outside the gene matches: 6. CDR3 size: 15 residues. CDR3 region: CASSRGGGDYNEQFF. Here the CDR3 DNA reads TGCGCCAGCAGCCGGGGCGGGGGGGATTACAATGAGCAGTTCTTC.

J is TRBJ1-6 and V is TRBV19, with D possibly being TRBD1 (5 bases). This CDR3 comprises 17 residues. Germline lookup yields CDR1 LNHDA and CDR2 SQIVND (reference sequence). V was clipped by 5 bases and J by 6 bases, with 20 bases between them. The CDR3 bases are TGTGCCAGTAGTTGGAGAAGCTTGAATAGGGGTAATTCACCCCTCCACTTT. Translating gives CASSWRSLNRGNSPLHF.

V usage is TRBV6-5 and J usage is TRBJ2-5; 13 nucleotides match TRBD2. V shed 0 bases and J 5 bases; nucleotides not matched to a gene: 3. The CDR3 extends over 16 amino acids. CDR1 and CDR2 from the germline V gene are MNHEY and SVGAGI. DNA for the CDR3: TGTGCCAGCAGTTACTCCCTACTAGCGGGGGGGGAGACCCAGTACTTC. It encodes CASSYSLLAGGETQYF.

The gene calls are TRBV9 and TRBJ1-4, with D unclear. This CDR3 is built from 14 residues. V lost 0 bases and J 5 bases, leaving 8 bases between the germline ends. Germline V gives CDR1 SGDLS, CDR2 YYNGEE. CDR3 nucleotides: TGTGCCAGCAGCGTAGAATTCTCCAATGAAAAACTGTTTTTT. Its translation: CASSVEFSNEKLFF.

The chain joins TRBV29-1 to TRBJ2-4; D might be TRBD1 (6 bases). The V end was cut by 4 bases, the J end by 6 bases, with 16 bases between. This CDR3 comprises 14 residues. CDR1 and CDR2 (germline): SQVTM, ANQGSEA. The CDR3 sequence is CSVAPEVGGNIQYF. The CDR3 DNA sequence: TGCAGCGTTGCGCCGGAGGTAGGGGGAAACATTCAGTACTTC.

The chain carries TRBV25-1 and TRBJ2-2, with D possibly TRBD2 on 7 matching bases. Trimming stripped 1 base from V and 3 bases from J, with 12 bases between. This CDR3 region has 16 residues. Germline V lookup: CDR1 MGHDK, CDR2 SYGVNS. The CDR3 DNA is TGTGCCAGCAGTGAATTAAGGGAGGGGGACACCGGGGAGCTGTTTTTT. Its protein is CASSELREGDTGELFF.

The rearrangement links TRBV15 to TRBJ2-1; D might be TRBD1 (5 bases). Germline CDR1 reads LNHNV; CDR2 reads YYDKDF (reference sequence). This CDR3 region has 16 residues. Trimming removed 0 bases at V and 1 base at J, with 10 bases between. CDR3 protein: CATSRDIQGSYNEQFF. CDR3 DNA: TGTGCCACCAGCAGAGATATCCAGGGTTCCTACAATGAGCAGTTCTTC.

The V and J genes are TRBV5-4 and TRBJ1-2; tentative D call: TRBD1 (6 bases). V was clipped by 6 bases and J by 7 bases, with 13 bases between them. The CDR3 runs 12 residues. Germline V CDR1 and CDR2: SGHNT, YYREEE (reference sequence). The DNA for the CDR3 is TGTGCCAGCACTTCGGCGGGGGCTGGCTACACCTTC. It translates to CASTSAGAGYTF.

The rearrangement uses TRBV27 and TRBJ1-1, with TRBD1 as a possible D gene (6 bases). The ends were cut back, 3 bases at V and 0 bases at J, with 11 bases in the middle. Looked up from germline, CDR1 is MNHEY and CDR2 is SMNVEV (reference sequence). The CDR3 runs to 15 residues. The CDR3 DNA sequence: TGTGCCAGCAGTTTCACAGGGTCCTTGAACACTGAAGCTTTCTTT. Its translation: CASSFTGSLNTEAFF.

The genes are TRBV30 and TRBJ1-4; D gene ambiguous. The CDR3 contains 14 residues. The germline V gene encodes CDR1 GTSNPN and CDR2 SVGIG (reference sequence). Trimming removed 0 bases from V and 8 bases from J, with 13 bases in between. The CDR3 region has the DNA TGTGCCTGGAGTGTACGAGGGAGAAGGGAAAAACTGTTTTTT. It is translated as CAWSVRGRREKLFF.

CDR3 in DNA: TGTGCCAGCAGCAAAGGTTTTGGGCAAATCGGGGAGCTGTTTTTT. It is translated as CASSKGFGQIGELFF. The rearrangement uses TRBV21-1 and TRBJ2-2; the table's TRBD1 call for D was not verified on the DNA. TRBV21-1 constitutes a pseudogene. The CDR3 is made up of 15 amino acids.

There are a few counts of this clone. The gene calls are TRBV27 and TRBJ2-7; TRBD2 agrees at 7 bases. Germline V gene lookup returns CDR1 MNHEY and CDR2 SMNVEV (reference sequence). The ends lost 4 bases at V and 4 bases at J; junction bases unmatched: 10. The CDR3 covers 15 residues. CDR3 sequence reads: CASSWARTGGYEQYF. The CDR3 bases are TGTGCCAGCAGTTGGGCACGGACGGGGGGTTACGAGCAGTACTTC.

The chain has TRBV5-8 and TRBJ2-1; D may be TRBD1 (7 bases). The CDR3 consists of 16 residues. The germline V gene encodes CDR1 SGHTS and CDR2 YDEGEE. The V end was cut by 4 bases, the J end by 9 bases, with 23 bases between. CDR3: CASSGGTVKLGGEQFF. Written as DNA, the CDR3 is TGTGCCAGCAGCGGGGGGACAGTCAAATTGGGAGGTGAGCAGTTCTTC.

This clone was counted between two and nine times. The chain recombines TRBV27 with TRBJ2-7; D may be TRBD1 (6 bases). Germline CDR1 MNHEY, CDR2 SMNVEV (reference sequence). V was pared by 5 bases and J by 5 bases, with 16 bases between. The CDR3 totals 14 residues. CDR3 protein: CASSPFGGYDEQYF. CDR3 DNA: TGTGCCAGCAGTCCTTTTGGGGGCTACGACGAGCAGTACTTC.

This clone was detected only a few times. The rearrangement links TRBV9 to TRBJ1-1; a weak D match, TRBD1 (5 bases). Per germline, CDR1 SGDLS and CDR2 YYNGEE. CDR3 length: 14 residues. V lost 2 bases to trimming and J lost 0 bases, with 8 bases between them. As DNA, the CDR3 is TGTGCCAGCAGCGTGGGACTTATGAACACTGAAGCTTTCTTT. This sequence encodes CASSVGLMNTEAFF.